The 17 T cell receptor beta chains below were found in one sample sequenced in a study of metastatic and nonmetastatic thyroid tumors (dated by TCRdb to about 2020). None of the patients had been given any treatment before thyroid surgery. The method was PCR. The data were produced on an Illumina HiSeq 4000. TCRdb reanalyzed the raw reads on its own, using fastp at Q25 for trimming and MiXCR for clone calling, and kept in-frame beta chains. Within this sample are tens of thousands of clones, with approximately 22% of them counted one time only. The ten biggest clones cover around 4.6% of the sample. The sequenced sample consisted of adjacent normal tissue. These receptors all come from a female donor with papillary thyroid cancer or a benign thyroid nodule (not recorded which). Some clones in this sample may be carry-over from other donors' samples.

This clone was counted a few times. The rearrangement joins TRBV28 to TRBJ1-2; the D is unclear. Looked up from germline, CDR1 is MDHEN and CDR2 is SYDVKM. V lost 8 bases and J 5 bases, leaving 18 bases between the germline ends. This CDR3 spans 14 amino acids. The CDR3 sequence is CASEDTGSFYGYTF. The CDR3 DNA is TGTGCCAGCGAAGATACGGGCAGCTTTTATGGCTACACCTTC.

This clone has a count of ten or more. The rearrangement uses TRBV5-6 and TRBJ2-1, with 14 bases fitting TRBD2. The germline V gene has CDR1 SGHDT and CDR2 YYEEEE. With 1 base clipped from V and 6 bases from J, the junction kept 3 bases outside the gene matches. This CDR3 region has 16 residues. The CDR3 loop is CASSLRTSGRSNEQFF. Here the CDR3 DNA reads TGTGCCAGCAGCTTGCGGACTAGCGGGAGGTCCAATGAGCAGTTCTTC.

This clone was observed at least ten times. The chain has TRBV20-1 and TRBJ2-3; the match to TRBD2 covers 7 bases. The CDR3 is made up of 15 amino acids. The J segment lost 4 bases and the V segment lost 3 bases, leaving 10 bases of the junction unmatched. Germline V gives CDR1 DFQATT, CDR2 SNEGSKA (reference sequence). This CDR3 is CSASSSSGTADTQYF. The CDR3 DNA reads as TGCAGTGCTAGTAGTTCCAGCGGGACGGCAGATACGCAGTATTTT.

This clone has a handful of counts. The chain has TRBV5-8 and TRBJ2-1; no definite D call. Deletions cut 1 base from V and 4 bases from J, with 6 bases between. The CDR3 runs 13 residues. The germline V gene has CDR1 SGHTS and CDR2 YDEGEE. The CDR3 DNA follows: TGTGCCAGCAGCTTGAGGAGATACAATGAGCAGTTCTTC. Translation: CASSLRRYNEQFF. Based on the CDR3 plus reference TRBV5-8 and TRBJ2-1, the full variable domain is EAGVTQSPTHLIKTRGQQATLRCSPISGHTSVYWYQQALGLGLQFLLWYDEGEERNRGNFPPRFSGRQFPNYSSELNVNALELEDSALYLCASSLRRYNEQFFGPGTRLTVL.

This clone was seen repeatedly, ten times or more. Other DNA sequences in the sample encode the same CDR3. The J gene is TRBJ1-2, the V gene TRBV2; D may be TRBD1 (6 bases). Trimming removed 6 bases from V and 4 bases from J, with 12 bases in between. This CDR3 has 13 amino acids. Germline V gives CDR1 SNHLY, CDR2 FYNNEI. This CDR3 is CASRRDNSYGYTF. CDR3 in DNA: TGTGCCAGCAGACGGGACAATTCCTATGGCTACACCTTC.

By share, this clone ranks as medium-sized. The chain employs TRBV6-1 and TRBJ2-7; no reliable D call. This CDR3 is built from 14 residues. Trimming took off 5 bases at V and 0 bases at J, with 11 bases between the two ends. Germline-derived CDR1 and CDR2 are MNHNS and SASEGT. Here the CDR3 DNA reads TGTGCCAGCAGTTGGGATGGGTTCTCCTACGAGCAGTACTTC. Translated, it gives CASSWDGFSYEQYF.

This clone is medium-sized. This chain links TRBV19 with TRBJ2-3; 7 bases map to TRBD2. Germline-derived CDR1 and CDR2 are LNHDA and SQIVND (reference sequence). CDR3 size: 15 residues. Trimming at V came to 3 bases and at J to 2 bases, leaving 5 bases not matched to a gene. CDR3 residues: CASSMGGSFTDTQYF. The CDR3, as DNA: TGTGCCAGTAGTATGGGGGGGTCTTTCACAGATACGCAGTATTTT.

Ten or more counts support this clone. V is TRBV24-1 and J is TRBJ2-1; 10 nucleotides line up with TRBD2. The V gene's germline CDR1 is KGHDR and CDR2 SFDVKD. The CDR3 is 14 residues long. The V gene end was trimmed by 5 bases and the J gene end by 8 bases; junction bases not matched to a gene: 5. CDR3 protein: CATSGVAGGHEQFF. CDR3 bases: TGTGCCACCAGTGGGGTAGCGGGGGGCCATGAGCAGTTCTTC.

This clone is categorized as medium-sized. The chain carries TRBV19 and TRBJ1-1; 9 bases map to TRBD1. Germline V lookup: CDR1 LNHDA, CDR2 SQIVND (reference sequence). This CDR3 is 15 amino acids long. V was clipped by 7 bases and J by 4 bases; unmatched bases: 10. CDR3 sequence (DNA): TGTGCCAGTACCGGGACAGGGTTAATGAGCACTGAAGCTTTCTTT. It codes for CASTGTGLMSTEAFF.

On this clone itself: The conserved phenylalanine or tryptophan normally closing the CDR3 is absent here, so this likely arose from a read error. This rearrangement joins TRBV7-9 to TRBJ1-1; 7 nucleotides line up with TRBD1. CDR3 length: 12 amino acids. With 6 bases clipped from V and 11 bases from J, the junction kept 9 bases outside the gene matches. CDR1 and CDR2 from the germline V gene are SEHNR and FQNEAQ (reference sequence). CDR3: CASSRQGPAAFL. For the CDR3, the DNA is TGTGCCAGCAGTCGACAGGGTCCGGCGGCTTTCCTT.

Note on this clone: A read error is possible here, since a much larger clone lies one base away. The chain combines TRBV30 with TRBJ2-4, with D tentatively TRBD1 (6 bases). This CDR3 has 14 residues. Germline V gene sequence: CDR1 GTSNPN, CDR2 SVGIG (reference sequence). The CDR3 here is CALSGTQAKNIQYF. CDR3 coding DNA: TGTGCCTTGAGTGGGACACAAGCCAAAAACATTCAGTACTTC.

A word on this clone: The junction differs from germline at one of its ends, possibly a read error. The chain is built from TRBV20-1 and TRBJ2-7; 12 bases map to TRBD2. CDR3 size: 15 residues. Per germline, CDR1 DFQATT and CDR2 SNEGSKA (reference sequence). The CDR3 region is CNARSTSGRSYEQYF. CDR3 coding DNA: TGCAATGCTAGATCTACTAGCGGGAGGAGTTACGAGCAGTACTTC.

Note on this clone: A read error may account for a junction end that differs from germline. This specimen includes other DNA sequences encoding the same CDR3. The chain is built from TRBV11-2 and TRBJ1-1; 12 bases map to TRBD1. Looked up from germline, CDR1 is SGHAT and CDR2 is FQNNGV. This CDR3 is built from 16 residues. CDR3 protein: CASSSPGQGALAEAFF. The CDR3 bases are TGTGCAAGCAGCTCACCGGGACAGGGGGCTTTGGCTGAAGCTTTCTTT.

This clone was observed at least ten times. The same CDR3 can be traced to other DNA sequences in this sample. The chain carries TRBV7-6 and TRBJ2-7, with TRBD2 matching 8 bases. The CDR3 runs to 15 residues. Germline V gene sequence: CDR1 SGHVS, CDR2 FNYEAQ. J gave up 3 bases and V 5 bases, and 9 bases lay outside the gene matches. CDR3 in amino acids: CASSPASGSIYEQYF. CDR3 in DNA: TGTGCCAGCAGCCCAGCCAGCGGGAGCATCTACGAGCAGTACTTC.

This clone is classed as medium-sized (0.01 to 0.1%). The chain is built from TRBV20-1 and TRBJ1-1, with D possibly being TRBD1 (5 bases). From germline, CDR1 is DFQATT and CDR2 SNEGSKA (reference sequence). V was trimmed by 3 bases and J by 5 bases, leaving 19 bases between them. The CDR3 runs 15 residues. CDR3 sequence (DNA): TGCAGTGCTAGGGCCCAGGGAGGAGTGTGGACTGAAGCTTTCTTT. It encodes CSARAQGGVWTEAFF.

At least ten counts were recorded for this clone. The rearrangement joins TRBV12-5 to TRBJ1-1; no reliable D call. V was trimmed by 1 base and J by 1 base, leaving 4 bases between them. The CDR3 is 13 amino acids. Per the germline V gene, CDR1 is LGHNT and CDR2 is FRNRAP. The CDR3 loop is CASGLEGNTEAFF. DNA of the CDR3: TGTGCTAGTGGTTTGGAGGGGAACACTGAAGCTTTCTTT.

This clone was found many times. This chain joins TRBV11-2 and TRBJ2-3; 9 bases align to TRBD2. From germline, CDR1 is SGHAT and CDR2 FQNNGV. V was pared by 0 bases and J by 1 base, with 11 bases of the junction left unmatched. The CDR3 runs 19 residues. DNA of the CDR3: TGTGCCAGCAGCTTAGAACCGGGACTAGCCGAGAGGGGCACAGATACGCAGTATTTT. This codes for CASSLEPGLAERGTDTQYF.